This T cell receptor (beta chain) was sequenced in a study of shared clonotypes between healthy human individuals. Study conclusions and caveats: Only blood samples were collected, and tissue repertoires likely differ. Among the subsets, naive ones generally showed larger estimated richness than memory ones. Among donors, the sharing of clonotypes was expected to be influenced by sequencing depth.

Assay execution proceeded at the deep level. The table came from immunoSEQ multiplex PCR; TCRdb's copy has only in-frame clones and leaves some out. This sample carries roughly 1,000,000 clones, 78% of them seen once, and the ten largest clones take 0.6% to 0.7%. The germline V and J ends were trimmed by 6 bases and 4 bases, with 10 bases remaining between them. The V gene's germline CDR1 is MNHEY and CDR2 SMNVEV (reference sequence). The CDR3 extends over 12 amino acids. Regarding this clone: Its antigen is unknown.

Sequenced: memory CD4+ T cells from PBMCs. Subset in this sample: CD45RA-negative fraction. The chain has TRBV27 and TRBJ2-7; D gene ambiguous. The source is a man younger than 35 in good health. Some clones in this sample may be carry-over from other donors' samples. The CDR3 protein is CASSPNKYEQYF. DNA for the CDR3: TGTGCCAGCAGCCCAAACAAATACGAGCAGTACTTC.